The clone carrying this TCR beta chain turned up a few times. The target antigen is unknown. The same CDR3 is also encoded by other DNA sequences in this sample. Via the markers CD45RO/CCR7/CD25/CD127/CD95/CD27, stem cell-like memory, regulatory, central memory and naive CD4+ cells were sorted. The sample originates from a study of beta chain features in type 1 diabetes. Expressed TCRB transcripts were sequenced, since all the RNA that had been isolated was reverse transcribed. Clones were read by immunoSEQ multiplex PCR, and TCRdb kept only the in-frame ones, dropping some. The data show over 600,000 clones, 12% seen once. The CDR3 runs 12 residues. From germline, CDR1 is SGHDN and CDR2 FVKESK. The germline V and J ends were trimmed by 1 base and 4 bases, with 4 bases remaining between them. Study findings and constraints: Type 1 diabetes patients showed a moderate but significant shortening of TCRB CDR3s in all four CD4+ subsets.

This clonotype originated in a man aged 30-40 years with type 1 diabetes. Sequencing was performed on naive CD4+ T cells from blood. J is TRBJ2-5 and V is TRBV14; D unresolved. CDR3 region: CASSQVGETQYF. CDR3 in DNA: TGTGCCAGCAGCCAAGTAGGAGAGACCCAGTACTTC.